The text below deals with one T cell receptor (beta chain). The antigen remains unidentified. TCRdb redid the calling of the reads with MiXCR, one entry per CDR3 protein. Of approximately 600,000 distinct CDR3 sequences in the sample, roughly 43% were seen once. This sample was included in a study of T cell repertoires in cytomegalovirus infection. Study-wide context: Both CMV infection and a matching HLA type were indicated by public TCR beta signatures.

The sample consisted of cultured PBMCs, taken from culture after CMV antigen stimulation. This TCR was recovered from a human donor in good health (CMV status not recorded). Some clones in this sample may be carry-over from other donors' samples.

DNA for the CDR3: TGTGCCAGCAGCGCCGGGACGACTGTGGGAGATACGCAGTATTTT. It yields the protein CASSAGTTVGDTQYF. This chain connects TRBV7-2 to TRBJ2-3, with D perhaps TRBD1 or TRBD2 (5 bases each). Germline V gene sequence: CDR1 SGHTA, CDR2 FQGNSA. V lost 5 bases, J lost 5 bases, and 17 bases lay in between. The CDR3 consists of 15 residues. Using reference TRBV7-2 and TRBJ2-3 for the parts outside the CDR3, the full variable domain is GAGVSQSPSNKVTEKGKDVELRCDPISGHTALYWYRQSLGQGLEFLIYFQGNSAPDKSGLPSDRFSAERTGGSVSTLTIQRTQQEDSAVYLCASSAGTTVGDTQYFGPGTRLTVL.